Below are 32 T cell receptor beta chains sequenced from a single sample in a study of T cell responses to AZD1222 COVID-19 vaccine. TCRdb's table, derived via immunoSEQ multiplex PCR, lists solely in-frame clones and lacks some. This repertoire shows 130,000 or so clones, 85% to 90% found once; its top ten account for approximately 3.3%. The source was peripheral blood, collected on day 0 of AZD1222 vaccination. The source is an adult in good health.

V and J are TRBV7-2 and TRBJ1-1; D uncertain. V shed 1 base and J shed 1 base, with 4 bases lying between them. The germline CDR1 and CDR2 sequences are SGHTA and FQGNSA. This CDR3 is built from 13 residues. The CDR3 nucleotides are TGTGCCAGCAGCTTAGGCAAGAACACTGAAGCTTTCTTT. Encoded protein: CASSLGKNTEAFF.

The genes are TRBV23-1 and TRBJ1-4; TRBD1 aligns across 7 bases. TRBV23-1 is identified as an open reading frame with a role that is uncertain. V trimming: 7 bases; J trimming: 8 bases; junction bases outside the gene matches: 13. This CDR3 is 15 amino acids long. This CDR3 reads CASNDPGGTGEKLFF. The CDR3 DNA sequence: TGCGCCAGCAATGACCCAGGGGGGACGGGGGAAAAACTGTTTTTT.

DNA for the CDR3: TGTGCCAGCAGCGAAGGATCTGACACAGATACGCAGTATTTT. It translates to CASSEGSDTDTQYF. The chain recombines TRBV9 with TRBJ2-3; D remains unclear. This CDR3 region has 14 residues. Trimming stripped 3 bases from V and 2 bases from J, with 10 bases between. The germline gives CDR1 SGDLS, CDR2 YYNGEE.

The chain carries TRBV5-1 and TRBJ2-5; TRBD2 is a possible D gene (5 bases). The V and J ends lost 1 base and 5 bases respectively, with 9 bases between them. Germline CDR1 reads SGHRS; CDR2 reads YFSETQ. This CDR3 is 13 amino acids long. CDR3 sequence (DNA): TGCGCCAGCAGCTTGCGGGGAGACGAGACCCAGTACTTC. Protein sequence: CASSLRGDETQYF.

The chain combines TRBV28 with TRBJ2-7; 8 nucleotides agree with TRBD1. V was pared by 6 bases and J by 3 bases, with 4 bases of the junction left unmatched. This CDR3 has 13 residues. Germline values: CDR1 MDHEN, CDR2 SYDVKM. DNA for the CDR3: TGTGCCAGCAGCCTGGGACAGGACTACGAGCAGTACTTC. This sequence encodes CASSLGQDYEQYF. Drawing the rest from reference TRBV28 and TRBJ2-7, the complete variable domain is DVKVTQSSRYLVKRTGEKVFLECVQDMDHENMFWYRQDPGLGLRLIYFSYDVKMKEKGDIPEGYSVSREKKERFSLILESASTNQTSMYLCASSLGQDYEQYFGPGTRLTVT.

CDR3 sequence: CASSFEPGQGPPYEQYF. The DNA of the CDR3 is TGTGCCAGCAGTTTTGAACCGGGACAGGGGCCCCCCTACGAGCAGTACTTC. This rearrangement joins TRBV7-7 to TRBJ2-7; 10 bases map to TRBD1. With 6 bases clipped from V and 2 bases from J, the junction kept 13 bases outside the gene matches. The CDR3 loop spans 17 amino acids. Germline CDR1 and CDR2: SSHAT and FNYEAQ (reference sequence).

The chain recombines TRBV4-1 with TRBJ2-7; 10 nucleotides align to TRBD2. The CDR3 consists of 18 residues. Per germline, CDR1 MGHRA and CDR2 YSYEKL. J was trimmed by 6 bases and V by 1 base; bases with no gene match: 15. CDR3: CASSQVGLRAGGPGEQYF. The CDR3 coding sequence is TGCGCCAGCAGCCAAGTTGGACTCAGAGCGGGGGGGCCGGGCGAGCAGTACTTC.

V and J are TRBV3-1 (or the pseudogene TRBV3-2) and TRBJ1-4; the D gene is possibly TRBD1 (5 bases). The V end lost 2 bases, the J end lost 0 bases, and 13 bases lay between the germline ends. This CDR3 is built from 17 residues. Germline V gene lookup returns CDR1 LGHDT and CDR2 YNNKEL (reference sequence). The CDR3 region has the DNA TGTGCCAGCAGCCAAAGGGGTGGGTTTGCAACTAATGAAAAACTGTTTTTT. Amino acid sequence: CASSQRGGFATNEKLFF.

This clone was found a few times. V and J are TRBV4-1 and TRBJ1-5; perhaps TRBD1 as D (5 bases). In germline, CDR1 is MGHRA, CDR2 YSYEKL. V shed 3 bases and J shed 2 bases, with 14 bases lying between them. The CDR3 has 16 residues. The CDR3 nucleotides read TGCGCCAGCAGCCACCCCGGGGGTAGGGGCAATCAGCCCCAGCATTTT. Translated, it gives CASSHPGGRGNQPQHF.

V usage is TRBV28 and J usage is TRBJ1-1; tentatively, D is TRBD1 (6 bases). The CDR3 is made up of 14 amino acids. Trimming stripped 6 bases from V and 1 base from J, with 12 bases between. The germline V gene has CDR1 MDHEN and CDR2 SYDVKM. The CDR3 loop is CASRVGGPNTEAFF. The DNA for the CDR3 is TGTGCCAGCAGGGTGGGGGGCCCGAACACTGAAGCTTTCTTT.

J is TRBJ2-2 and V is TRBV7-9; unclear D gene. Germline V gene data show CDR1 as SEHNR and CDR2 as FQNEAQ (reference sequence). V lost 5 bases and J lost 4, with 11 bases in between. The CDR3 has 14 residues. In nucleotides, the CDR3 is TGTGCCAGCAGCCAAACGACGGGCACCGGGGAGCTGTTTTTT. This codes for CASSQTTGTGELFF. Together with reference TRBV7-9 and TRBJ2-2, the CDR3 gives the full variable domain: DTGVSQNPRHKITKRGQNVTFRCDPISEHNRLYWYRQTLGQGPEFLTYFQNEAQLEKSRLLSDRFSAERPKGSFSTLEIQRTEQGDSAMYLCASSQTTGTGELFFGEGSRLTVL.

V gene TRBV28 combines with J gene TRBJ1-3, with 10 bases identical to TRBD1. CDR3 length: 20 residues. CDR1 is MDHEN and CDR2 is SYDVKM in the germline V gene. The V and J ends lost 6 bases and 3 bases, in that order; junction bases with no gene match: 20. CDR3 residues: CASSPWEGDRGAFIGNTIYF. CDR3 coding DNA: TGTGCCAGCAGCCCTTGGGAGGGGGACAGGGGTGCCTTTATTGGAAACACCATATATTTT.

The gene calls are TRBV6-1 and TRBJ1-1; 7 bases agree with TRBD1. Losses at the gene ends were 2 bases for V and 0 bases for J; bases not matched to a gene: 6. This CDR3 has 16 amino acids. The germline gives CDR1 MNHNS, CDR2 SASEGT. The CDR3 region is CASSEKGAGLNTEAFF. Here the CDR3 DNA reads TGTGCCAGCAGTGAAAAGGGGGCAGGGTTGAACACTGAAGCTTTCTTT.

The chain has TRBV28 and TRBJ2-2; perhaps TRBD1 as D (5 bases). Trimming took off 2 bases at V and 0 bases at J, with 7 bases between the two ends. The length of the CDR3 is 15 residues. Germline lookup yields CDR1 MDHEN and CDR2 SYDVKM. The CDR3 sequence: CASSLAGTNTGELFF. The DNA of the CDR3 is TGTGCCAGCAGTTTAGCAGGGACGAACACCGGGGAGCTGTTTTTT.

The rearrangement uses TRBV14 and TRBJ1-6; weak D call: TRBD1 (5 bases). In germline, CDR1 is SGHDN, CDR2 FVKESK. This CDR3 contains 14 residues. With 3 bases removed from V and 6 bases from J, the gap between germline ends came to 9 bases. CDR3 in amino acids: CASSHSGGNSPLHF. The DNA for the CDR3 is TGTGCCAGCAGCCATTCGGGGGGTAATTCACCCCTCCACTTT.

Notes on this clone: In the same sample, other DNA sequences code for this CDR3. This sequence joins TRBV6-2 or TRBV6-3 and TRBJ1-2; TRBD1 matches at 9 bases. Germline V gene lookup returns CDR1 MNHEY and CDR2 SVGEGT. The CDR3 consists of 14 residues. Trimming removed 5 bases from V and 5 bases from J; junction bases left unmatched: 6. DNA for the CDR3: TGTGCCAGCAGTCCCGGGACAGGGACATATGGCTACACCTTC. Its protein product is CASSPGTGTYGYTF.

This clone was recorded only once. The V and J genes are TRBV7-8 and TRBJ1-2; 11 bases line up with TRBD1. Germline V gene sequence: CDR1 SGHVS, CDR2 FQNEAQ. The CDR3 is made up of 14 amino acids. J was trimmed by 7 bases and V by 4 bases; bases with no gene match: 5. CDR3 region: CASSSGQGAGGYTF. In nucleotides, the CDR3 is TGTGCCAGCAGCTCTGGACAGGGGGCTGGTGGCTACACCTTC.

Regarding this clone: The sample carries other DNA sequences with the same CDR3. J is TRBJ2-3 and V is TRBV6-1; 7 bases align to TRBD1. V lost 1 base and J lost 2; bases outside the gene matches: 3. Germline CDR1 and CDR2: MNHNS and SASEGT. CDR3 length: 15 residues. CDR3: CASSEGQGYTDTQYF. The CDR3 nucleotides read TGTGCCAGCAGTGAAGGACAGGGATACACAGATACGCAGTATTTT.

The V and J genes are TRBV19 and TRBJ2-7; the D gene is possibly TRBD2 (5 bases). Germline V gives CDR1 LNHDA, CDR2 SQIVND (reference sequence). The CDR3 totals 13 residues. Trimming left V 6 bases short and J 5 bases short, with 14 bases between. CDR3 protein: CASRDSSQDEQYF. The CDR3 nucleotides read TGTGCCAGTAGGGACTCTTCGCAGGACGAGCAGTACTTC.

The chain combines TRBV5-1 with TRBJ2-7, with D maybe TRBD1 (6 bases). The CDR3 loop spans 16 amino acids. CDR1 and CDR2 (germline): SGHRS, YFSETQ. V was trimmed by 0 bases and J by 2 bases, leaving 15 bases between them. The DNA of the CDR3 is TGCGCCAGCAGCTTGGCCAACGGACAGTGGGCCTACGAGCAGTACTTC. Its translation is CASSLANGQWAYEQYF.

The chain employs TRBV28 and TRBJ2-2; 14 positions match TRBD2. CDR1 and CDR2 (germline): MDHEN, SYDVKM. J lost 8 bases, V lost 4 bases, and 3 bases had no gene match. There are 15 residues in the CDR3. CDR3 residues: CASSSWTSGRGELFF. CDR3 DNA sequence: TGTGCCAGCAGTTCCTGGACTAGCGGGAGGGGGGAGCTGTTTTTT. The full variable domain, its missing parts supplied by reference TRBV28 and TRBJ2-2, is DVKVTQSSRYLVKRTGEKVFLECVQDMDHENMFWYRQDPGLGLRLIYFSYDVKMKEKGDIPEGYSVSREKKERFSLILESASTNQTSMYLCASSSWTSGRGELFFGEGSRLTVL.

The CDR3 DNA follows: TGTGCCAGCAGCCAACTTGGAGCTGCAGGCCAAGAGACCCAGTACTTC. Encoded protein: CASSQLGAAGQETQYF. The chain carries TRBV3-1 (or the pseudogene TRBV3-2) and TRBJ2-5; unclear D gene. Deletions cut 2 bases from V and 1 base from J, with 14 bases between. This CDR3 contains 16 residues. Germline-derived CDR1 and CDR2 are LGHDT and YNNKEL (reference sequence).

This chain uses TRBV4-1 with TRBJ1-3, with D uncertain. CDR3 length: 17 residues. Germline CDR1 and CDR2: MGHRA and YSYEKL. V lost 4 bases to trimming and J lost 0 bases, with 16 bases between them. CDR3 protein: CASSRDAIAYSGNTIYF. In DNA form, the CDR3 reads TGCGCCAGCAGCCGCGACGCAATCGCCTACTCTGGAAACACCATATATTTT.

V usage is TRBV6-6 and J usage is TRBJ2-1; 8 positions match TRBD2. This CDR3 has 15 amino acids. CDR1 and CDR2 from the germline V gene are MNHNY and SVGAGI (reference sequence). Losses at the gene ends were 5 bases for V and 4 bases for J; bases not matched to a gene: 7. CDR3 protein: CASSQTSEGYNEQFF. The CDR3 DNA is TGTGCCAGCAGTCAGACTAGCGAGGGTTACAATGAGCAGTTCTTC.

The chain joins TRBV7-9 to TRBJ2-7; weak D call: TRBD2 (5 bases). Germline CDR1 is SEHNR and CDR2 is FQNEAQ (reference sequence). The CDR3 runs 12 residues. Trimming removed 1 base from V and 6 bases from J, with 7 bases in between. CDR3 residues: CASSLGGLEQYF. The CDR3 DNA is TGTGCCAGCAGCTTAGGAGGGCTCGAGCAGTACTTC.

This clone was detected once. This chain connects TRBV10-3 to TRBJ1-2, with D possibly TRBD1 on 6 matching bases. CDR3 length equals 15 residues. Germline values: CDR1 ENHRY, CDR2 SYGVKD. Between the trimmed V and J ends, which lost 4 bases and 2 bases, there was a span of 14 bases. CDR3: CAISGRTDANYGYTF. CDR3 in DNA: TGTGCCATCAGTGGCAGGACAGACGCCAACTATGGCTACACCTTC.

This sequence joins TRBV2 and TRBJ2-7; TRBD2 might be the D (5 bases). CDR3 size: 14 residues. V lost 5 bases to trimming and J lost 5 bases, with 16 bases between them. The germline gives CDR1 SNHLY, CDR2 FYNNEI. For the CDR3, the DNA is TGTGCCAGCAGTCCGGGGTATGCGGTTAACGAGCAGTACTTC. This codes for CASSPGYAVNEQYF.

The V gene is TRBV7-8, the J gene TRBJ1-5, with D tentatively TRBD1 (5 bases). Germline CDR1 is SGHVS and CDR2 is FQNEAQ. This CDR3 region has 15 residues. Deletions cut 5 bases from V and 1 base from J, with 12 bases between. The CDR3 DNA reads as TGTGCCAGCAGCACGGGACCCGGGAGCAATCAGCCCCAGCATTTT. Its translation is CASSTGPGSNQPQHF. Filled out from reference TRBV7-8 and TRBJ1-5, the complete variable domain reads GAGVSQSPRYKVAKRGQDVALRCDPISGHVSLFWYQQALGQGPEFLTYFQNEAQLDKSGLPSDRFFAERPEGSVSTLKIQRTQQEDSAVYLCASSTGPGSNQPQHFGDGTRLSIL.

This clone was counted a single time. The gene calls are TRBV6-5 and TRBJ1-2; D unresolved. The V and J ends lost 7 bases and 6 bases respectively, with 12 bases between them. In germline, CDR1 is MNHEY, CDR2 SVGAGI. This CDR3 spans 12 amino acids. The CDR3 sequence is CASKVLWDGYTF. The CDR3 DNA reads TGTGCCAGCAAGGTGTTATGGGATGGCTACACCTTC.

The chain combines TRBV5-6 with TRBJ2-2, with 9 bases aligning to TRBD2. CDR1 SGHDT and CDR2 YYEEEE come from the germline V gene. This CDR3 contains 16 residues. Trimming took 4 bases from V and 5 from J; bases not matched to a gene: 9. CDR3 DNA sequence: TGTGCCAGCAGCCCTCCGACTAGCGGTGAAACCGGGGAGCTGTTTTTT. This gives the protein CASSPPTSGETGELFF.

Here the CDR3 reads CASSRKGGLAGGPTYEQYF. CDR3 DNA: TGTGCCAGCAGCCGCAAGGGGGGGCTAGCGGGAGGGCCCACCTACGAGCAGTACTTC. This rearrangement joins TRBV7-2 to TRBJ2-7; TRBD2 aligns across 12 bases. This CDR3 spans 19 amino acids. CDR1 and CDR2 (germline): SGHTA, FQGNSA. The junction had 16 bases not matched to a gene; V was cut back by 5 bases and J by 2 bases.

The chain employs TRBV7-2 and TRBJ1-2; no definite D call. This CDR3 is built from 12 residues. The V end lost 3 bases, the J end lost 4 bases, and 6 bases lay between the germline ends. Germline-derived CDR1 and CDR2 are SGHTA and FQGNSA. The CDR3 spells CASSFDSYGYTF. For the CDR3, the DNA is TGTGCCAGCAGCTTTGATAGCTATGGCTACACCTTC.